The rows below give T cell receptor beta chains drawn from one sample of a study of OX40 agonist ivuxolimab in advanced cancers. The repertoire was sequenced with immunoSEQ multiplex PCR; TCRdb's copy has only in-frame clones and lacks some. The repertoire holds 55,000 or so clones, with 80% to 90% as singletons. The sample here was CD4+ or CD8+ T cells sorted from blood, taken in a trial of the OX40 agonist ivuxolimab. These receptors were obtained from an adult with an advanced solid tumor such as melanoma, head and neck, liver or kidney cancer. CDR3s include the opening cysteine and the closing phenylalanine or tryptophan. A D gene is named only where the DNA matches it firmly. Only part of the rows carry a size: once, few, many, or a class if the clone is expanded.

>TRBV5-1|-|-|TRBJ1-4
CASRKGGEEKLFF
TGCGCCAGCCGCAAGGGGGGAGAGGAAAAACTGTTTTTT
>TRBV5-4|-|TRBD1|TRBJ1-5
CASSSGQPGSNQPQHF
TGTGCCAGCAGCTCGGGACAGCCGGGGAGCAATCAGCCCCAGCATTTT
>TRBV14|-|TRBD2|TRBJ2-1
CASSQDWWAGGYNEQFF
TGTGCCAGCAGCCAAGATTGGTGGGCGGGGGGGTACAATGAGCAGTTCTTC
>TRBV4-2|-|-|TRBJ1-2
CASSQAGGPGYTF
TGTGCCAGCAGCCAAGCTGGAGGGCCTGGCTACACCTTC
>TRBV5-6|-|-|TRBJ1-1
CASSLGGEAFF
TGTGCCAGCAGCTTGGGGGGTGAAGCTTTCTTT
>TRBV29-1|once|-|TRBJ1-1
CSAGRVETEAFF
TGCAGCGCCGGGAGGGTAGAGACTGAAGCTTTCTTT
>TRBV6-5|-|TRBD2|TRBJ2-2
CASSFPSGAGAGELFF
TGTGCCAGCAGTTTTCCGAGCGGTGCGGGGGCCGGGGAGCTGTTTTTT
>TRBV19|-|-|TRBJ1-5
CASNEGNQPQHF
TGTGCCAGTAATGAGGGCAATCAGCCCCAGCATTTT
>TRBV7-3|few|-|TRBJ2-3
CASSAGHTDTQYF
TGTGCCAGCAGCGCGGGACACACAGATACGCAGTATTTT
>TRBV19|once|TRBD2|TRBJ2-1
CASRPSGGARNEQFF
TGTGCCAGTAGGCCTAGCGGGGGGGCTCGAAATGAGCAGTTCTTC
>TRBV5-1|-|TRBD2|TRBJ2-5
CASSLWQRGEKETQYF
TGCGCCAGCAGCTTGTGGCAGCGGGGGGAAAAAGAGACCCAGTACTTC
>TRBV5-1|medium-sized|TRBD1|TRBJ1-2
CASSGRTGGPNYGYTF
TGCGCCAGCAGCGGACGGACAGGCGGACCTAACTATGGCTACACCTTC
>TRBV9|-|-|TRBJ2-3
CASSVGTQIRADTQYF
TGTGCCAGCAGCGTTGGGACTCAAATACGAGCAGATACGCAGTATTTT
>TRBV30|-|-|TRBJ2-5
CAWSVGGPRETQYF
TGTGCCTGGAGTGTTGGGGGGCCAAGGGAGACCCAGTACTTC
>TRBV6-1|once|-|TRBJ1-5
CASSESMGANYNSNQPQHF
TGTGCCAGCAGTGAATCTATGGGGGCCAACTACAATAGCAATCAGCCCCAGCATTTT
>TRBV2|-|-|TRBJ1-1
CASGGGEGTEAFF
TGTGCCAGCGGGGGGGGAGAGGGCACTGAAGCTTTCTTT
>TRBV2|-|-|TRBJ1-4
CASRALSPVGLGEKLFF
TGTGCCAGCAGGGCCCTATCCCCCGTGGGTTTGGGCGAAAAACTGTTTTTT
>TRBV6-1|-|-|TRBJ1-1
CASTSELNTEAFF
TGTGCCAGCACCTCGGAGCTGAACACTGAAGCTTTCTTT
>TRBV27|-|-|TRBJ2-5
CASSPYRAALETQYF
TGTGCCAGCAGCCCCTACCGGGCCGCGCTAGAGACCCAGTACTTC
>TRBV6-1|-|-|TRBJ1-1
CASRERHEAFF
TGTGCCAGCAGGGAGAGACATGAAGCTTTCTTT
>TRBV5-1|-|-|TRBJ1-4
CASSHEGEKLFF
TGCGCCAGCAGCCACGAAGGGGAAAAACTGTTTTTT
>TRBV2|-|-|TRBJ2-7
CASSAGGTAKEQYF
TGTGCCAGCAGTGCTGGGGGGACAGCGAAGGAGCAGTACTTC
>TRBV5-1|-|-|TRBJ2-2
CASSPSNTGELFF
TGCGCCAGCAGCCCCTCTAACACCGGGGAGCTGTTTTTT
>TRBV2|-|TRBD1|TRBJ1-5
CASNTLTGGQPQHF
TGTGCCAGCAATACACTTACAGGGGGTCAGCCCCAGCATTTT
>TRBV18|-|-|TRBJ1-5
CASSPGNQPQHF
TGTGCCAGCTCACCCGGGAATCAGCCCCAGCATTTT
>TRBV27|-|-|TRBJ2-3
CASSSTDTQYF
TGTGCCAGCAGTTCCACAGATACGCAGTATTTT
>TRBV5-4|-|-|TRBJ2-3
CASSPRVRGPGTDTQYF
TGTGCCAGCAGCCCCCGGGTCCGGGGCCCTGGCACAGATACGCAGTATTTT
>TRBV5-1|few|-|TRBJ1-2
CASSFYRNRNRGYTF
TGCGCCAGCAGCTTTTACAGGAATCGGAATCGCGGCTACACCTTC
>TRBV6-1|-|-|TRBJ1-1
CASSPIGVDTEAFF
TGTGCCAGCAGCCCCATCGGTGTGGACACTGAAGCTTTCTTT
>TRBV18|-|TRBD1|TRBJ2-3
CASSRQGPGTDTQYF
TGTGCCAGCTCCCGACAGGGGCCTGGCACAGATACGCAGTATTTT
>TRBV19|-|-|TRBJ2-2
CASSIWGVANTGELFF
TGTGCCAGTAGTATTTGGGGGGTCGCGAACACCGGGGAGCTGTTTTTT
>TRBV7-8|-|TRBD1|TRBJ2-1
CASRPTGGGGYNEQFF
TGTGCCAGCAGACCGACAGGGGGCGGAGGGTACAATGAGCAGTTCTTC
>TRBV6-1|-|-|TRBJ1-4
CASSGNPDLLVGKLFF
TGTGCCAGCAGTGGCAACCCAGACTTGCTTGTAGGAAAACTGTTTTTT
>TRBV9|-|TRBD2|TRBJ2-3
CASSVERSGGAPDTQYF
TGTGCCAGCAGCGTAGAGAGGAGCGGGGGGGCCCCCGATACGCAGTATTTT
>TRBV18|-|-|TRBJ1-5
CASSPGQIDNQPQHF
TGTGCCAGCTCACCTGGACAGATTGACAATCAGCCCCAGCATTTT
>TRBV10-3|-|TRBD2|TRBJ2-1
CAIRERGDSYNEQFF
TGTGCCATCAGAGAGCGGGGGGACTCCTACAATGAGCAGTTCTTC